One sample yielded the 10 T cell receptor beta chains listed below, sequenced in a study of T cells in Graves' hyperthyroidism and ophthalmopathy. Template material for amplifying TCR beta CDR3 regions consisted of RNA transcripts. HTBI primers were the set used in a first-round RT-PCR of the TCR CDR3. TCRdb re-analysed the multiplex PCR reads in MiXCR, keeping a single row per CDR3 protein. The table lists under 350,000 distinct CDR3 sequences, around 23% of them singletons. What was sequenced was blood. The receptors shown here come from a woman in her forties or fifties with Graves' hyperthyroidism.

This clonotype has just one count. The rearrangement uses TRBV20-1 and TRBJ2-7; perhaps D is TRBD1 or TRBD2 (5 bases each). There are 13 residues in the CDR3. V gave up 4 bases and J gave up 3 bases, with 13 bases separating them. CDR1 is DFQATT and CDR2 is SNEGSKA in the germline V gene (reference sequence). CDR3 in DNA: TGCAGTGCTAACTCCGGGGCCCACTACGAGCAGTACTTC. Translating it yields CSANSGAHYEQYF.

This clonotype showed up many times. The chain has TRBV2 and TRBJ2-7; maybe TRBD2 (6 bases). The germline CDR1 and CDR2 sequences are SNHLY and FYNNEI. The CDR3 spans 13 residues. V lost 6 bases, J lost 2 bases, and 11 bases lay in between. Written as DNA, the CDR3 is TGTGCCAGCAGGTCCACTAGCACCTACGAGCAGTACTTC. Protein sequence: CASRSTSTYEQYF.

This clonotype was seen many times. DNA of the CDR3: TGTGCCTCACGGGACGTTTATAGCAATCAGCCCCAGCATTTT. This codes for CASRDVYSNQPQHF. V is TRBV2 and J is TRBJ1-5, with D possibly matching TRBD1 (5 bases). Germline V gene lookup returns CDR1 SNHLY and CDR2 FYNNEI. The CDR3 has 14 residues. V was cut by 11 bases and J by 0 bases, with 14 bases left in between.

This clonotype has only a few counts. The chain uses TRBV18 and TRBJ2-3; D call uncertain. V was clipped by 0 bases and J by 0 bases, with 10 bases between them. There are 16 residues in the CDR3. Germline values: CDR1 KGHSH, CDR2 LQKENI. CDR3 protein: CASSPPKGQSTDTQYF. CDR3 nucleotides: TGTGCCAGCTCACCACCTAAGGGCCAGAGCACAGATACGCAGTATTTT.

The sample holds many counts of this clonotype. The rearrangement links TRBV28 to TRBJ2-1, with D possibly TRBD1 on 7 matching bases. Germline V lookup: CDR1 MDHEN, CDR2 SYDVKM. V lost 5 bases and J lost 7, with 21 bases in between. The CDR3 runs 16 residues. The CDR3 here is CASSPRDPGGRNEQFF. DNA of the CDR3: TGTGCCAGCAGTCCTCGAGACCCAGGGGGGAGGAATGAGCAGTTCTTC.

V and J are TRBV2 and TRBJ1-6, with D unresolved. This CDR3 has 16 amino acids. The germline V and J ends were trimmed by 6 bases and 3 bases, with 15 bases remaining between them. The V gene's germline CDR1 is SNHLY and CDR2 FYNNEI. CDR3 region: CASSLDTRGYNSPLHF. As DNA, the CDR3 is TGTGCCAGCAGCCTAGACACCAGAGGCTATAATTCACCCCTCCACTTT.

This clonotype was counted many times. The CDR3 DNA follows: TGTGCCAGCACCGTAAAACTTTTAAACCCGGGGGAGCAGTACTTC. This sequence encodes CASTVKLLNPGEQYF. This chain uses TRBV6-1 with TRBJ2-7; tentative D call: TRBD2 (5 bases). CDR3 length: 15 residues. CDR1 is MNHNS and CDR2 is SASEGT in the germline V gene. Trimming stripped 7 bases from V and 7 bases from J, with 23 bases between.

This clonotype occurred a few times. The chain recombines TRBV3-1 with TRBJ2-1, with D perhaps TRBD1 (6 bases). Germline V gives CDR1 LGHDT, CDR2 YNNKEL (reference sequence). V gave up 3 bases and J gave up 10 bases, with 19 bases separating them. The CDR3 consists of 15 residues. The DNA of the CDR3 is TGTGCCAGCAGCCATCGGGCAGGGGCGGGTGGGGAGCAGTTCTTC. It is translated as CASSHRAGAGGEQFF.

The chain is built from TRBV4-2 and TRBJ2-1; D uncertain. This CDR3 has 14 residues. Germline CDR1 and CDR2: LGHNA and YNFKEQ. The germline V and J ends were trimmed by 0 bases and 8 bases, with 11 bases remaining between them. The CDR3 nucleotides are TGTGCCAGCAGCCAAGAGGTGTTCGACTATGAGCAGTTCTTC. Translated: CASSQEVFDYEQFF.

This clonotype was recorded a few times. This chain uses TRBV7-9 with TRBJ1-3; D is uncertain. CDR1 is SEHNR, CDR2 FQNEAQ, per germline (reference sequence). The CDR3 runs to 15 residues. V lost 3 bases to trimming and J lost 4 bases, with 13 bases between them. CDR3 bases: TGTGCCAGCAGCTTCCTCAAAGGAGGAGGAAACACCATATATTTT. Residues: CASSFLKGGGNTIYF.